The sample holds a few counts of the clone carrying this T cell receptor (beta chain). The antigen remains unidentified. The sample belongs to a study of shared clonotypes between healthy human individuals. Findings of the study overall: Sampling used blood alone; tissue repertoires probably differ.

Per germline, CDR1 LGHNA and CDR2 YNFKEQ. The CDR3 extends over 14 amino acids. The ends were cut back, 6 bases at V and 8 bases at J, with 16 bases in the middle. The assay used deep level. Amplification in unsorted PBMC replicate PCRs started from 250 to 350 ng DNA, which equals 25,000 to 35,000 T cell genomes. The sequenced material, unsorted PBMC DNA, was run on ten immunoSEQ deep assay plates. Assay used: immunoSEQ multiplex PCR; TCRdb lists only in-frame clones, some missing. Here the sample spans about 470,000 clones, roughly 77% being singletons. The sequencing input was PBMCs. V and J are TRBV4-2 and TRBJ2-2; D is uncertain. The TCR comes from a woman between 40 and 50 years old in good health. Some clones in this sample may be carry-over from other donors' samples. The CDR3 loop is CASSQAEVSGELFF. The CDR3, as DNA: TGTGCCAGCAGTCAGGCGGAAGTTTCAGGGGAGCTGTTTTTT.